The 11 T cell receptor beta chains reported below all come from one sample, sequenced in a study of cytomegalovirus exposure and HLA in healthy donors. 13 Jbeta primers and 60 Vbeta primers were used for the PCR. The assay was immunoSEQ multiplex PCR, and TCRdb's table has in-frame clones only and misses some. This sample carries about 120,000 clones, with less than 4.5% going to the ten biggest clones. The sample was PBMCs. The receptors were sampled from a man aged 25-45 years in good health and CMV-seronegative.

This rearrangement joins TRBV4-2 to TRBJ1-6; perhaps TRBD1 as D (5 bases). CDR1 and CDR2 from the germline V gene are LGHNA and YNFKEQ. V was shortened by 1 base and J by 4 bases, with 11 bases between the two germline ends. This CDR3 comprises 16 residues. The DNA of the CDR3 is TGTGCCAGCAGCCAAGTTAGTTCAGGGTATAATTCACCCCTCCACTTT. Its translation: CASSQVSSGYNSPLHF.

In DNA, the CDR3 is TGTGCCAGCAGTGGAGCGAGCACCGGGGAGCTGTTTTTT. It specifies CASSGASTGELFF. The chain joins TRBV2 to TRBJ2-2; no reliable D call. The length of the CDR3 is 13 residues. The V gene lost 4 bases and the J gene lost 4 bases, with 7 bases spanning the gap. Germline loops: CDR1 SNHLY, CDR2 FYNNEI.

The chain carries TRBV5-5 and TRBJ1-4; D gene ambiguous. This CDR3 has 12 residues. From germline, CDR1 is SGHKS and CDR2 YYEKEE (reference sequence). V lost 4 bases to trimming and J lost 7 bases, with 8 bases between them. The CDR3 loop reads CASSGRGEKLFF. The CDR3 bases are TGTGCCAGCAGCGGGCGGGGTGAAAAACTGTTTTTT.

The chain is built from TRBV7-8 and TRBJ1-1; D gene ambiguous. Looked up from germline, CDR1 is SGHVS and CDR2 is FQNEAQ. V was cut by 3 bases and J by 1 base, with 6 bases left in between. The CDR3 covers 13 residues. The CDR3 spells CASSFTGNTEAFF. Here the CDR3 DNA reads TGTGCCAGCAGCTTTACGGGGAACACTGAAGCTTTCTTT.

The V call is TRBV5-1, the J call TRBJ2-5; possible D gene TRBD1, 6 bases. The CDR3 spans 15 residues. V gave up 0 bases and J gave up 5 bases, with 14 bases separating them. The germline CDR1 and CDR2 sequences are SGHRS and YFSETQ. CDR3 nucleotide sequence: TGCGCCAGCAGCTTGGCAGGTCAGGGGTCGGAGACCCAGTACTTC. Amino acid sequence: CASSLAGQGSETQYF.

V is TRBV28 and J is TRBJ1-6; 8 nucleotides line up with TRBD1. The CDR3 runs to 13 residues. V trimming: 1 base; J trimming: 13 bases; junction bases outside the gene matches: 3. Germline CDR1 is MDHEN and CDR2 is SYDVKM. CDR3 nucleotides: TGTGCCAGCAGTTTATCGGACAGGGACCCCCTCCACTTT. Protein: CASSLSDRDPLHF.

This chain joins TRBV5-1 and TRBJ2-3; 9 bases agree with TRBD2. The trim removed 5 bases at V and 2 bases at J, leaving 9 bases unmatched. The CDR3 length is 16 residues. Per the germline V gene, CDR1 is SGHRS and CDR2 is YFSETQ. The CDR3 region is CASRERGALNTDTQYF. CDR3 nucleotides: TGCGCCAGCAGGGAGCGGGGGGCCCTTAACACAGATACGCAGTATTTT.

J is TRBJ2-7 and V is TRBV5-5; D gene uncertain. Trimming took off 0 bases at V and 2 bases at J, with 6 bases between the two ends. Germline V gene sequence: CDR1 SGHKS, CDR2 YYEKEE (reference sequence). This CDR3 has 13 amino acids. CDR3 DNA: TGTGCCAGCAGCTTGGGGGCAGCCTACGAGCAGTACTTC. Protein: CASSLGAAYEQYF.

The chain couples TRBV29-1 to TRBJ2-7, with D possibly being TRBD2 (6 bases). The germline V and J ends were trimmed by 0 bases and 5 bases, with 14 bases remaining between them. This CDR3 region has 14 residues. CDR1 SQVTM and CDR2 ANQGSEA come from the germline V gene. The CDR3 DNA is TGCAGCGTTGAAGACGGGGGAGGTATAGACGAGCAGTACTTC. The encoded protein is CSVEDGGGIDEQYF.

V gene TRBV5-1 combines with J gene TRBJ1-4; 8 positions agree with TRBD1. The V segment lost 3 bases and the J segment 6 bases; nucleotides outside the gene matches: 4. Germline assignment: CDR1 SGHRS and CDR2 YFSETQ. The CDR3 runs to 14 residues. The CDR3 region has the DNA TGCGCCAGCAGCTGGGAACAGGGGGATGAAAAACTGTTTTTT. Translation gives CASSWEQGDEKLFF.

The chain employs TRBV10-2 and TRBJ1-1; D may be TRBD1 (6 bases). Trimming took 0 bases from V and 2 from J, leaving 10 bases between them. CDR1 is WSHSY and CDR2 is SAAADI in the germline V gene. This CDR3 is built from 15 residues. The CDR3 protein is CASSESYRDNTEAFF. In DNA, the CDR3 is TGCGCCAGCAGTGAGTCGTACAGGGACAACACTGAAGCTTTCTTT.